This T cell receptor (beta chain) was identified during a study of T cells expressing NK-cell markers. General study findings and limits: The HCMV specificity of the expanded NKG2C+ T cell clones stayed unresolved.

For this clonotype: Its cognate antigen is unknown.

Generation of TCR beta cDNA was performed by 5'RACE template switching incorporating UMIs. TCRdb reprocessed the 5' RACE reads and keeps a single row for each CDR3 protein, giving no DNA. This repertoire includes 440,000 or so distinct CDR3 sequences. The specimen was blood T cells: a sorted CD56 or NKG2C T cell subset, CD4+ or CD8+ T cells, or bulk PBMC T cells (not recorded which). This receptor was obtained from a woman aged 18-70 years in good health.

CDR3 loop: CASSRTGSNQPQHF. This sequence joins TRBV11-2 and TRBJ1-5; checking the TCRdb D call of TRBD1 is not possible without DNA. Germline assignment: CDR1 SGHAT and CDR2 FQNNGV. The CDR3 is made up of 14 amino acids.